The present T cell receptor (beta chain) was sequenced within a study of shared clonotypes between healthy human individuals. This clone has only one observation. Given a far larger clone just one base away, this is likely a sequencing read error. This CDR3 contains 19 residues. Germline CDR1 reads MDHEN; CDR2 reads SYDVKM. Repertoires were generated with immunoSEQ multiplex PCR, while TCRdb's copy carries only in-frame clones and drops some. In the table there are 470,000 or so clones, around 85% of which are singletons. There were only Caucasian adults among the donors, and all lived in Nashville, Tennessee.

This chain links TRBV28 with TRBJ1-5; 9 bases agree with TRBD1. The DNA end lines up better with TRBJ2-3; the J call may be wrong. The sample consisted of PBMCs. The receptor's source is a woman between 40 and 55 years old in good health. Some clones in this sample may be carry-over from other donors' samples. The CDR3 protein is CASSLLWTGASRSNQPQYF. The CDR3, as DNA: TGTGCCAGCAGTTTACTTTGGACAGGGGCGAGTAGGAGCAATCAGCCCCAGTATTTT.